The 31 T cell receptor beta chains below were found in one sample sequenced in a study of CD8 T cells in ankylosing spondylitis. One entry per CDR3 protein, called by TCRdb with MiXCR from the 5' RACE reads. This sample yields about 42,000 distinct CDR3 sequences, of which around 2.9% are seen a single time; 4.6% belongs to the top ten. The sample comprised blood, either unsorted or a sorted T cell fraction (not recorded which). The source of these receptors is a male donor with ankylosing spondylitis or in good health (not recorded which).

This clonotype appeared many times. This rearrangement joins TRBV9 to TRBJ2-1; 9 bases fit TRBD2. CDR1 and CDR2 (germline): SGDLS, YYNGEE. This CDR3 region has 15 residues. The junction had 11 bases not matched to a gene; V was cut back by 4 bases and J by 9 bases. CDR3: CASSPRLAGFPEQFF. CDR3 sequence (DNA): TGTGCCAGCAGCCCTCGCCTAGCGGGATTTCCTGAGCAGTTCTTC.

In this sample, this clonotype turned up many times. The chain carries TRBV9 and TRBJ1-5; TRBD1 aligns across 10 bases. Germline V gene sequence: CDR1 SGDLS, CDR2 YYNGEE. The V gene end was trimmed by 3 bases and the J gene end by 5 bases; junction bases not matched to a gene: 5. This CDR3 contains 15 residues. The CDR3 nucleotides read TGTGCCAGCAGCGCCGGGACAGGGGTGGATCAGCCCCAGCATTTT. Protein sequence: CASSAGTGVDQPQHF. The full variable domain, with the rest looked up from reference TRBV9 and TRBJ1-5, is DSGVTQTPKHLITATGQRVTLRCSPRSGDLSVYWYQQSLDQGLQFLIQYYNGEERAKGNILERFSAQQFPDLHSELNLSSLELGDSALYFCASSAGTGVDQPQHFGDGTRLSIL.

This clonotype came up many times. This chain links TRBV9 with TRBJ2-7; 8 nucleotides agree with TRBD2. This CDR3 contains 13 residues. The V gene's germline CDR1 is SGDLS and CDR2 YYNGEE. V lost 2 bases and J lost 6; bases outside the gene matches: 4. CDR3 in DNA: TGTGCCAGCAGCGTCAGGGCGGGGGGCGAGCAGTACTTC. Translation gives CASSVRAGGEQYF.

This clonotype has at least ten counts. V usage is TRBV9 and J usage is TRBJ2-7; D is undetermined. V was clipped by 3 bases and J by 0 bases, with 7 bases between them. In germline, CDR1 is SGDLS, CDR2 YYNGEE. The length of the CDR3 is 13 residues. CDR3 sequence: CASSADPSYEQYF. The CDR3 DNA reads TGTGCCAGCAGCGCGGACCCCTCCTACGAGCAGTACTTC.

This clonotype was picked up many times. DNA for the CDR3: TGTGCCAGCAGCTCTACTGGCGGGTGGGCCGGGGAGCTGTTTTTT. Amino acid sequence: CASSSTGGWAGELFF. The rearrangement uses TRBV9 and TRBJ2-2, with D maybe TRBD2 (5 bases). This CDR3 region has 15 residues. CDR1 and CDR2 from the germline V gene are SGDLS and YYNGEE. Trimming pared 4 bases from V and 6 bases from J, leaving 16 bases between.

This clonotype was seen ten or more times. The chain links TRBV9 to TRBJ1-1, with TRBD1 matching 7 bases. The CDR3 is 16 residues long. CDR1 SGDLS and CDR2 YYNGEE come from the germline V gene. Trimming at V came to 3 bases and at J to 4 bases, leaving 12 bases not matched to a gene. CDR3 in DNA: TGTGCCAGCAGCGCCGGAAGAGCAGGGGGGAGCACTGAAGCTTTCTTT. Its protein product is CASSAGRAGGSTEAFF.

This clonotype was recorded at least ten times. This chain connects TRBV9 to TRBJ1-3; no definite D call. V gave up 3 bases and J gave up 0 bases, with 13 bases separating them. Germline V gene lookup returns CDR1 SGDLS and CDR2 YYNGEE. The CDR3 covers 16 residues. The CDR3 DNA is TGTGCCAGCAGCGAGACCCTGTTGGGCTCTGGAAACACCATATATTTT. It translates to CASSETLLGSGNTIYF.

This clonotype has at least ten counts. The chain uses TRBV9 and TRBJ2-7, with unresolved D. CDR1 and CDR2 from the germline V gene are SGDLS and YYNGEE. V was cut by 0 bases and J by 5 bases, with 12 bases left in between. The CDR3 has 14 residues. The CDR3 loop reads CASSVEPSRDEQYF. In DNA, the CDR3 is TGTGCCAGCAGCGTAGAGCCGTCTAGGGACGAGCAGTACTTC.

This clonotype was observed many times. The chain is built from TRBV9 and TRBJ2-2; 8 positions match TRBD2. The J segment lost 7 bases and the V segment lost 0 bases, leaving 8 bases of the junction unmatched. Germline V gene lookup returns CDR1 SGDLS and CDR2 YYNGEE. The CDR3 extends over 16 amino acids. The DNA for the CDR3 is TGTGCCAGCAGCGTAGGCCCAGCGGGAGAGGGCGGGGAGCTGTTTTTT. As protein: CASSVGPAGEGGELFF.

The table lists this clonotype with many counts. The CDR3 DNA reads as TGTGCCAGCAGCGTAGTCGGGCTCGAGGCAGATACGCAGTATTTT. Its translation is CASSVVGLEADTQYF. The genes are TRBV9 and TRBJ2-3; D gene uncertain. Germline V gives CDR1 SGDLS, CDR2 YYNGEE. CDR3 length: 15 residues. V was clipped by 0 bases and J by 4 bases, with 12 bases between them.

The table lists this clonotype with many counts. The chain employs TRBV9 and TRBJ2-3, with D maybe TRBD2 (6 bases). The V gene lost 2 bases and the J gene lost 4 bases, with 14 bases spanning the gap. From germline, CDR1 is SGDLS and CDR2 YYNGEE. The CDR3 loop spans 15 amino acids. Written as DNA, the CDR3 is TGTGCCAGCAGCGTCTACAGTGGGGGGTCAGATACGCAGTATTTT. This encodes CASSVYSGGSDTQYF.

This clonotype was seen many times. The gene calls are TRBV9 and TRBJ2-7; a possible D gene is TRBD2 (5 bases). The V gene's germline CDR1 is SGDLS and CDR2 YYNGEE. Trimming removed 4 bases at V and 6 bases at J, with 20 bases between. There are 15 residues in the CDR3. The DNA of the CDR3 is TGTGCCAGCAGCCCTCGCGGGTGGCTAGCTCGCGAGCAGTACTTC. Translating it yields CASSPRGWLAREQYF.

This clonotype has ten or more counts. The CDR3 region is CASSVGQQETQYF. The DNA for the CDR3 is TGTGCCAGCAGCGTAGGGCAGCAAGAGACCCAGTACTTC. The V and J genes are TRBV9 and TRBJ2-5; unclear D gene. The CDR3 loop spans 13 amino acids. CDR1 SGDLS and CDR2 YYNGEE come from the germline V gene. V lost 0 bases and J 2 bases, leaving 5 bases between the germline ends.

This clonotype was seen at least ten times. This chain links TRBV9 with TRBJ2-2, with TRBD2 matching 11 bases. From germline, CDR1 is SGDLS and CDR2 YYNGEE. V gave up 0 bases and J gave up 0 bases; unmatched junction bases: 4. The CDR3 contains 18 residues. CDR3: CASSVELAGGPNTGELFF. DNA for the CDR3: TGTGCCAGCAGCGTAGAGTTAGCGGGAGGGCCGAACACCGGGGAGCTGTTTTTT.

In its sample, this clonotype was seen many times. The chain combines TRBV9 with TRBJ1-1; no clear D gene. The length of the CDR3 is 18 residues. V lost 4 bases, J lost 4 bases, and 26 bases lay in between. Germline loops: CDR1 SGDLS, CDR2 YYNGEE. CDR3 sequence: CASSFSTLVSDWGTEAFF. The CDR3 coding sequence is TGTGCCAGCAGCTTCTCGACCCTAGTGTCCGACTGGGGCACTGAAGCTTTCTTT.

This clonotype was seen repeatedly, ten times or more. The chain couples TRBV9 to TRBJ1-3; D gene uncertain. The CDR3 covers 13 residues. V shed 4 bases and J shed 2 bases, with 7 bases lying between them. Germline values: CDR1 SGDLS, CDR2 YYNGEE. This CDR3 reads CASSPEAGNTIYF. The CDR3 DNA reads TGTGCCAGCAGCCCCGAAGCTGGAAACACCATATATTTT. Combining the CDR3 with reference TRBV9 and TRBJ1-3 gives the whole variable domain DSGVTQTPKHLITATGQRVTLRCSPRSGDLSVYWYQQSLDQGLQFLIQYYNGEERAKGNILERFSAQQFPDLHSELNLSSLELGDSALYFCASSPEAGNTIYFGEGSWLTVV.

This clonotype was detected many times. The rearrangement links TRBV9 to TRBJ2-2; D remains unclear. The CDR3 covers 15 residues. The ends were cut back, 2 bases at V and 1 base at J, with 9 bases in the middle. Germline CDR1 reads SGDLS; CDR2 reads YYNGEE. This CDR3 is CASSVSWGNTGELFF. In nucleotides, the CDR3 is TGTGCCAGCAGCGTGTCGTGGGGGAACACCGGGGAGCTGTTTTTT.

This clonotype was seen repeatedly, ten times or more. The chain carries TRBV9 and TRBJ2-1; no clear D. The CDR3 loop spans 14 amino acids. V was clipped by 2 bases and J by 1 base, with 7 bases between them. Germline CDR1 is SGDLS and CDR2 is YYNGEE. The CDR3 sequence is CASSVTGSYNEQFF. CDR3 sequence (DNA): TGTGCCAGCAGCGTCACGGGTTCCTACAATGAGCAGTTCTTC.

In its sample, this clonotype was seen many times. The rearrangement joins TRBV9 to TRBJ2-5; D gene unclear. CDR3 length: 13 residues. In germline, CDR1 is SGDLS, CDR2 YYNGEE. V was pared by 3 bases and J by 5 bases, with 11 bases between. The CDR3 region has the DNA TGTGCCAGCAGCGCCCTCCCCACTGAGACCCAGTACTTC. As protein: CASSALPTETQYF.

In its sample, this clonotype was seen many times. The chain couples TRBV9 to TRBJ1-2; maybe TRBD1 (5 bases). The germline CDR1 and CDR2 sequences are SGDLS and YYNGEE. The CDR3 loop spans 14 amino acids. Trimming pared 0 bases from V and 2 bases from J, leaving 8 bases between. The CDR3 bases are TGTGCCAGCAGCGTAGCCGAGGGGAACTATGGCTACACCTTC. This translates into CASSVAEGNYGYTF.

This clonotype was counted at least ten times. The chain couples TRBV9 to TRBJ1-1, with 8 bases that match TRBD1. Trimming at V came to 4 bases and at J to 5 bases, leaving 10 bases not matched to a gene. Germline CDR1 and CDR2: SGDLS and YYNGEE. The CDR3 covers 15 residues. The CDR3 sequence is CASSPRQGMGTEAFF. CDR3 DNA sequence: TGTGCCAGCAGCCCTCGACAGGGGATGGGGACTGAAGCTTTCTTT.

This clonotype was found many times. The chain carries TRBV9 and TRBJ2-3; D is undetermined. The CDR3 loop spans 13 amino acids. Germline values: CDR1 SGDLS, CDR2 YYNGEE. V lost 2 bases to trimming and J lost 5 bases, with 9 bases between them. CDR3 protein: CASSVPAEDTQYF. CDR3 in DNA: TGTGCCAGCAGCGTCCCCGCCGAAGATACGCAGTATTTT.

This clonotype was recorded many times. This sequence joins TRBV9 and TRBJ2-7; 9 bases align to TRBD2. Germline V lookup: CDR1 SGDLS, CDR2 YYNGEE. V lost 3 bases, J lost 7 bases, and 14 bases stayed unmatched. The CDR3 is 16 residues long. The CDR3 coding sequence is TGTGCCAGCAGCGCGACTAGCGGCTTCACCACGGGAGAGCAGTACTTC. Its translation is CASSATSGFTTGEQYF. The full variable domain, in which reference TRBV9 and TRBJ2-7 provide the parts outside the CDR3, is DSGVTQTPKHLITATGQRVTLRCSPRSGDLSVYWYQQSLDQGLQFLIQYYNGEERAKGNILERFSAQQFPDLHSELNLSSLELGDSALYFCASSATSGFTTGEQYFGPGTRLTVT.

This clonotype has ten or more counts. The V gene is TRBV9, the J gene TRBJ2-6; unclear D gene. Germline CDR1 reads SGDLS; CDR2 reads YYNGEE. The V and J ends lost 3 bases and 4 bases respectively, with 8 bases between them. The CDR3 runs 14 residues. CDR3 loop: CASSAFPGANVLTF. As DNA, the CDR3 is TGTGCCAGCAGCGCCTTTCCCGGGGCCAACGTCCTGACTTTC. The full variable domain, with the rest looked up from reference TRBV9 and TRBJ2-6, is DSGVTQTPKHLITATGQRVTLRCSPRSGDLSVYWYQQSLDQGLQFLIQYYNGEERAKGNILERFSAQQFPDLHSELNLSSLELGDSALYFCASSAFPGANVLTFGAGSRLTVL.

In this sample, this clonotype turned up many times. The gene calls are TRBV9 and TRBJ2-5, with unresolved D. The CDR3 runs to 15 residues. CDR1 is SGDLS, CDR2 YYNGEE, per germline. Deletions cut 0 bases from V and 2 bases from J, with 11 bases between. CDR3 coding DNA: TGTGCCAGCAGCGTAGCTATGGGCTTACAAGAGACCCAGTACTTC. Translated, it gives CASSVAMGLQETQYF.

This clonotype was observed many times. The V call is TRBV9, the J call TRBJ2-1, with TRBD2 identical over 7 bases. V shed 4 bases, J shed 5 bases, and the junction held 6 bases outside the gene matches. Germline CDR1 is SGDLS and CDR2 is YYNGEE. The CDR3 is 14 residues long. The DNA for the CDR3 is TGTGCCAGCAGCCCCACGGCGGGAGACAATGAGCAGTTCTTC. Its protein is CASSPTAGDNEQFF.

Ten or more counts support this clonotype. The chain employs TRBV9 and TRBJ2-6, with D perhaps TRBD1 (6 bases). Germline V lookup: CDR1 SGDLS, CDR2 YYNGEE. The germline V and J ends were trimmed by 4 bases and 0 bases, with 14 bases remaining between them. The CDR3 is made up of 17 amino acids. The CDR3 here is CASSRDRLSSGANVLTF. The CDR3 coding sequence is TGTGCCAGCAGCCGTGACAGGTTGAGCTCTGGGGCCAACGTCCTGACTTTC.

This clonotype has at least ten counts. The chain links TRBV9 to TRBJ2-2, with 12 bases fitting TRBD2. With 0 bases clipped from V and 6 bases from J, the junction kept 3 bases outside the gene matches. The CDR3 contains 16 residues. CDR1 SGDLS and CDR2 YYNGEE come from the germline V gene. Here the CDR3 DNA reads TGTGCCAGCAGCGTAGGACTAGCGGGAGATCCCGGGGAGCTGTTTTTT. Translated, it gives CASSVGLAGDPGELFF. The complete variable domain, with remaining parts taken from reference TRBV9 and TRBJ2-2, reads DSGVTQTPKHLITATGQRVTLRCSPRSGDLSVYWYQQSLDQGLQFLIQYYNGEERAKGNILERFSAQQFPDLHSELNLSSLELGDSALYFCASSVGLAGDPGELFFGEGSRLTVL.

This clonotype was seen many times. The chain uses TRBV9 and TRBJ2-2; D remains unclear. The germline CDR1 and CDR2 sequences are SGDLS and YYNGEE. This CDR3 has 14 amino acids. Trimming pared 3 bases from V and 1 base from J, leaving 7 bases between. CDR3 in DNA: TGTGCCAGCAGCGCCGAGATGAACACCGGGGAGCTGTTTTTT. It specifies CASSAEMNTGELFF.

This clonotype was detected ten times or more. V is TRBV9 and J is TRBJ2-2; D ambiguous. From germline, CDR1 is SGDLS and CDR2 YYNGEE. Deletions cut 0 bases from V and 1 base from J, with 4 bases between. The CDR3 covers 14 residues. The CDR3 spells CASSVVGNTGELFF. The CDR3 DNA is TGTGCCAGCAGCGTAGTCGGGAACACCGGGGAGCTGTTTTTT.

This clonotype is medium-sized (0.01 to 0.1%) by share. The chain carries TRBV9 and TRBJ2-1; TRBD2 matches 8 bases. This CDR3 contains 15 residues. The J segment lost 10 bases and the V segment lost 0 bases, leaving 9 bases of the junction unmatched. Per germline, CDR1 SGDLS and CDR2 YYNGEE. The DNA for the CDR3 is TGTGCCAGCAGCGTAGCTTCTAGCGGGCTTCCGGAGCAGTTCTTC. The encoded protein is CASSVASSGLPEQFF.